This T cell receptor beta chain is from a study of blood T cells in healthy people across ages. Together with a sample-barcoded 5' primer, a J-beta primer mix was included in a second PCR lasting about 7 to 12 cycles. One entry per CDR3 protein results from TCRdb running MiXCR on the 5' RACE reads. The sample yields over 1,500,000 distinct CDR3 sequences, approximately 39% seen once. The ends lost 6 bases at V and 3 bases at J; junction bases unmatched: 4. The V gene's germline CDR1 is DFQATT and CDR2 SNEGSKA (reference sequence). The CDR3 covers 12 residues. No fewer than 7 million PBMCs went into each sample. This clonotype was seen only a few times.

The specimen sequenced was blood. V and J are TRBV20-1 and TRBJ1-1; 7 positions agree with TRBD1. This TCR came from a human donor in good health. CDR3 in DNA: TGCAGTGCCAACACAGGGGACACTGAAGCTTTCTTT. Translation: CSANTGDTEAFF.